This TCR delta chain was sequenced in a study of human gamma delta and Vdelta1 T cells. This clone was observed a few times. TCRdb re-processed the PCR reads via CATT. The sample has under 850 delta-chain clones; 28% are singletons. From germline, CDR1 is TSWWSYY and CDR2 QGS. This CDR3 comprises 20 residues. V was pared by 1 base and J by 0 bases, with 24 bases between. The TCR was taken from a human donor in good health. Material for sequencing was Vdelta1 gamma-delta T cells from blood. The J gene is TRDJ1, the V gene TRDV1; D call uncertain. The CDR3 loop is CALGEQSRGRVRAYTDKLIF. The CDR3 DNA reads TGTGCTCTTGGGGAACAATCTCGAGGACGGGTACGAGCCTACACCGATAAACTCATCTTT.